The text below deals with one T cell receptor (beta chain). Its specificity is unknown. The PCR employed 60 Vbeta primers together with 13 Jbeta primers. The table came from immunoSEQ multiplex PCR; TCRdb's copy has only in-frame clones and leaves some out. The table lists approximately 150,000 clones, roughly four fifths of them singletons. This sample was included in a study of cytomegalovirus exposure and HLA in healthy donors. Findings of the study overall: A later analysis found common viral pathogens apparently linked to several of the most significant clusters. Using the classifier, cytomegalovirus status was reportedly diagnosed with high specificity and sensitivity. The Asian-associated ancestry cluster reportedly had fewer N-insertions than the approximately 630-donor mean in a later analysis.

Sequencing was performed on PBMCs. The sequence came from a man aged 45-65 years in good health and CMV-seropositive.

The CDR3 DNA reads as TGTGCCAGCTCAATCCGGGGGGGTGGAACTGAAGCTTTCTTT. This sequence encodes CASSIRGGGTEAFF. This chain connects TRBV18 to TRBJ1-1; possible D gene TRBD1, 5 bases. CDR1 and CDR2 (germline): KGHSH, LQKENI. Trimming shortened V by 5 bases and J by 5 bases, and 15 bases separated the two germline ends. The CDR3 is 14 residues long.